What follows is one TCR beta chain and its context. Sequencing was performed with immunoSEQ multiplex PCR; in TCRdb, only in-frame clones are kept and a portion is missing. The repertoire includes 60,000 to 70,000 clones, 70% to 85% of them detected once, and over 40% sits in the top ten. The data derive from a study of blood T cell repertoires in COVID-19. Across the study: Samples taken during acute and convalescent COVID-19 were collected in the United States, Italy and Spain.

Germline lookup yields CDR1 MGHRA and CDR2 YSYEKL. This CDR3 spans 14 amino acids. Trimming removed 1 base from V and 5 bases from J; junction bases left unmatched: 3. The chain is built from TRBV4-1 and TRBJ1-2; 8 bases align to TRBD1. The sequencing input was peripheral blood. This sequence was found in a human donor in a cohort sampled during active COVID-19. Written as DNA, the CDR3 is TGCGCCAGCAGCCAAGGGACAGGGAGATATGGCTACACCTTC. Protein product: CASSQGTGRYGYTF.